This TCR beta chain derives from a study of cytotoxic CD8 clonotypes in ibrutinib-treated CLL. This clone was picked up one time. Its antigen is not known. The intended depth for sequencing was 1 in 200,000 to 1 in 1 million T cells. The repertoire was sequenced with immunoSEQ multiplex PCR; TCRdb's copy has only in-frame clones and lacks some. Among about 130,000 clones listed, 84% were seen once. Findings and caveats of the study: There were differences in sampling times between sustained-remission and progressing patients.

V dropped 3 bases and J dropped 0; count of bases not matched to a gene: 3. There are 15 residues in the CDR3. CDR1 SGHRS and CDR2 YFSETQ come from the germline V gene. The chain has TRBV5-1 and TRBJ1-1; TRBD1 agrees at 9 bases. This clonotype was sampled from a human donor with chronic lymphocytic leukemia. This sample comprised PBMCs, obtained after 24 months of ibrutinib treatment. In DNA form, the CDR3 reads TGCGCCAGCAGCTGGGGACAGGGACTGAACACTGAAGCTTTCTTT. This codes for CASSWGQGLNTEAFF.